This TCR beta chain was identified during a study of T cells in Graves' hyperthyroidism and ophthalmopathy. TCR beta CDR3 sequences were amplified from RNA transcripts. HTBI primers drove first-round RT-PCR of the TCR CDR3. TCRdb reanalysed the multiplex PCR reads using MiXCR and keeps one entry per CDR3 protein. The data show a few hundred thousand distinct CDR3 sequences, around a sixth seen once. Germline CDR1 and CDR2: DFQATT and SNEGSKA (reference sequence). The V gene lost 3 bases and the J gene lost 5 bases, with 16 bases spanning the gap. The CDR3 sequence is 14 residues long. A few counts support this clonotype. Ophthalmopathy in the patients scored at least 3 on Clinical Activity Score and at least 4 on NOSPECS grade, lasting under 3 months.

Material: blood. The chain uses TRBV20-1 and TRBJ2-5; D is perhaps TRBD1 or TRBD2 (6 bases each). The sequence was obtained from a man between 18 and 35 years old with Graves' ophthalmopathy. CDR3: CSARGGGVSETQYF. The CDR3 coding sequence is TGCAGTGCTAGGGGGGGCGGAGTCTCGGAGACCCAGTACTTC.